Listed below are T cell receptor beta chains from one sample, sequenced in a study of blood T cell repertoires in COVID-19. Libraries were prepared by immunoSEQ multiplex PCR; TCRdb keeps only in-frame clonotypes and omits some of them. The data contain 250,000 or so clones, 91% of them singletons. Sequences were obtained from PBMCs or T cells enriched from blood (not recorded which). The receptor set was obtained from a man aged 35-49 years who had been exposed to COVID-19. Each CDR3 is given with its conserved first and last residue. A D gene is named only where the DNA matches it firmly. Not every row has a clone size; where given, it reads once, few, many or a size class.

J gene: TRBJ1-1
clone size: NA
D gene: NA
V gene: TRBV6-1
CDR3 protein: CASSEGYRVNTEAFF
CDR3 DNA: TGTGCCAGCAGTGAAGGGTACAGGGTGAACACTGAAGCTTTCTTT

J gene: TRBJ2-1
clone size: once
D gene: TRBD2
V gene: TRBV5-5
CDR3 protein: CASIPLTSLNEQFF
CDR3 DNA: TGTGCCAGCATCCCTCTGACTAGCCTCAATGAGCAGTTCTTC

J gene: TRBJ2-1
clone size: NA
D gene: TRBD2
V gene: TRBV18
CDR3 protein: CASSPLPFNSGTSVNEQFF
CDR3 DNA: TGTGCCAGCTCACCACTACCATTCAATTCCGGGACTAGCGTCAATGAGCAGTTCTTC

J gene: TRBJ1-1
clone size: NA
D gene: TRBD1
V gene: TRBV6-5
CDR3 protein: CATTGVNTEAFF
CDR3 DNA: TGTGCCACCACAGGGGTGAACACTGAAGCTTTCTTT

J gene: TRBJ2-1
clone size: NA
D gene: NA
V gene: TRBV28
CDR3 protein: CASSALSYNEQFF
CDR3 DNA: TGTGCCAGCAGTGCGCTATCCTACAATGAGCAGTTCTTC

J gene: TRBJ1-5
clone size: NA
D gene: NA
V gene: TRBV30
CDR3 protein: CAWSDPGWGNQPQHF
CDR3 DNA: TGTGCCTGGAGTGACCCCGGGTGGGGCAATCAGCCCCAGCATTTT

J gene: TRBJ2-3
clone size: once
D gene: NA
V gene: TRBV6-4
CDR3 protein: CASSDSGTDYSTDTQYF
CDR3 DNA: TGTGCCAGCAGTGACTCCGGGACTGACTATAGCACAGATACGCAGTATTTT

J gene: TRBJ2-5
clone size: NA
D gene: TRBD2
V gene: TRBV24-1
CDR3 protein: CATSELAGGQETQYF
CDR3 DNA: TGTGCCACCAGTGAACTAGCGGGAGGGCAAGAGACCCAGTACTTC

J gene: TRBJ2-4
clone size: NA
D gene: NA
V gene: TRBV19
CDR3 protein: CASSIMAGSENIQYF
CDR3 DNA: TGTGCCAGTAGTATAATGGCAGGGTCAGAAAACATTCAGTACTTC

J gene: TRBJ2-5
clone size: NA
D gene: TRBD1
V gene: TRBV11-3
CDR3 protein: CASSLRQGETQYF
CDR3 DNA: TGTGCCAGCAGCTTAAGACAGGGAGAGACCCAGTACTTC

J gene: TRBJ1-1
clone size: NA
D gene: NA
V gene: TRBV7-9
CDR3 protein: CASSLVDRWNTEAFF
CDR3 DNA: TGTGCCAGCAGCTTAGTCGACAGGTGGAACACTGAAGCTTTCTTT

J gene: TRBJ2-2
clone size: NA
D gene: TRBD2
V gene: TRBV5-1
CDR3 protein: CASSLKITSGDLTGELFF
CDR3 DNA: TGCGCCAGCAGCTTGAAAATCACTAGCGGAGACCTCACCGGGGAGCTGTTTTTT

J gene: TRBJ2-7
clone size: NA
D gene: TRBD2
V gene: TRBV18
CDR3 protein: CASSPVRGSGSSYEQYF
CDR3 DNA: TGTGCCAGCTCACCAGTGCGTGGTAGCGGGAGCTCCTACGAGCAGTACTTC

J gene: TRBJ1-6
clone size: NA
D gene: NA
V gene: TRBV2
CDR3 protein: CASSEQLNSPLHF
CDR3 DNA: TGTGCCAGCAGTGAACAGTTAAATTCACCCCTCCACTTT

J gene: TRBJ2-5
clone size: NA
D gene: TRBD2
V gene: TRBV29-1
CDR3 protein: CSSWGGTETQYF
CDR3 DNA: TGCAGCTCCTGGGGAGGGACGGAGACCCAGTACTTC

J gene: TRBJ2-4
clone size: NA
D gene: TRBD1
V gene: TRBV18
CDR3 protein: CASSPSQGENIQYF
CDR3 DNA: TGTGCCAGCTCACCGTCGCAGGGGGAAAACATTCAGTACTTC

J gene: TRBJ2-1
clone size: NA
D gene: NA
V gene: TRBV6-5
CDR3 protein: CASSTGFNEQFF
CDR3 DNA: TGTGCCAGCTCTACGGGGTTCAATGAGCAGTTCTTC

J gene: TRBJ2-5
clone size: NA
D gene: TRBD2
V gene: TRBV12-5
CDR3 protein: CASGSGLAVEETQYF
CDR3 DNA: TGTGCTAGTGGTTCGGGACTAGCGGTAGAAGAGACCCAGTACTTC

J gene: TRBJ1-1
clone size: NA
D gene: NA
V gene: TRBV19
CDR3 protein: CASSPRTGRNTEAFF
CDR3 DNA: TGTGCCAGTAGTCCTCGGACGGGAAGAAACACTGAAGCTTTCTTT

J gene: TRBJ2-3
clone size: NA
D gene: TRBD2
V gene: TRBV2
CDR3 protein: CASSELAGGRIDTQYF
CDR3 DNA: TGTGCCAGCAGTGAATTAGCGGGAGGGCGCATAGATACGCAGTATTTT

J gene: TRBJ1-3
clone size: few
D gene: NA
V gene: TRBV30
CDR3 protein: CGGAGGNTIYF
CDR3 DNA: TGCGGGGGGGCTGGTGGAAACACCATATATTTT

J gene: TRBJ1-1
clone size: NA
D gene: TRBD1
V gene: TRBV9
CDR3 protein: CASSAGPGQGSEAFF
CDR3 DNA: TGTGCCAGCAGCGCCGGTCCGGGACAGGGCTCTGAAGCTTTCTTT

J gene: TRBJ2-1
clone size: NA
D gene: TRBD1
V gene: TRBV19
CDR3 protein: CASRLRTGGGYNEQFF
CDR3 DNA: TGTGCCAGTAGGCTCCGGACAGGGGGCGGGTACAATGAGCAGTTCTTC

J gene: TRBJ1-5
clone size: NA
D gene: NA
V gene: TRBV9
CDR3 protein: CASSVDYRVDQPQHF
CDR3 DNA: TGTGCCAGCAGCGTAGACTACAGGGTTGATCAGCCCCAGCATTTT

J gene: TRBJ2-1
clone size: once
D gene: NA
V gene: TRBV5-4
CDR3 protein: CASSPRGFNEQFF
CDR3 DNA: TGTGCCAGCAGCCCCCGGGGGTTCAATGAGCAGTTCTTC

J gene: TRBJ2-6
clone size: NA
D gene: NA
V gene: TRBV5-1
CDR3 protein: CASSLQGRAGANVLTF
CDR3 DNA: TGCGCCAGCAGCCTGCAGGGGCGAGCTGGGGCCAACGTCCTGACTTTC

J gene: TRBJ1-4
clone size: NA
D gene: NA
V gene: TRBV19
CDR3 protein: CATSGITNEKLFF
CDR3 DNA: TGTGCCACCTCGGGGATTACTAATGAAAAACTGTTTTTT

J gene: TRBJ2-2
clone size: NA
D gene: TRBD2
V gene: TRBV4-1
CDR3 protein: CASSQARTSARYGELFF
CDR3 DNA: TGCGCCAGCAGCCAAGCTAGGACTAGCGCGCGTTACGGGGAGCTGTTTTTT

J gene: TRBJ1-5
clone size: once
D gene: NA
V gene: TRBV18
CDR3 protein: CASSTIGRGRFSNQPQHF
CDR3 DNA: TGTGCCAGCTCGACAATAGGCAGGGGTCGATTCAGCAATCAGCCCCAGCATTTT

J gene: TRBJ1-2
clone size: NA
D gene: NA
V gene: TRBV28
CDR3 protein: CATYLTDNYGYTF
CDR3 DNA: TGTGCCACCTACCTAACAGATAACTATGGCTACACCTTC

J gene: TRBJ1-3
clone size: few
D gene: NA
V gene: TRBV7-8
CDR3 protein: CASSEGTTGNTIYF
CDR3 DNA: TGTGCCAGCAGCGAAGGGACAACTGGAAACACCATATATTTT

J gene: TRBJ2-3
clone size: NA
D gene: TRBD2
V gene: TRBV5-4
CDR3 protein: CASSRAGDTDTQYF
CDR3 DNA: TGTGCCAGCAGCAGAGCGGGGGACACAGATACGCAGTATTTT

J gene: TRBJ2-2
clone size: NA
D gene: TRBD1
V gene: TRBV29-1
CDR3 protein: CSVRTGGVSGELFF
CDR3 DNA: TGCAGCGTTCGCACAGGGGGAGTCTCCGGGGAGCTGTTTTTT